What follows are 23 T cell receptor beta chains derived from one specimen sequenced in a study of OX40 agonist ivuxolimab in advanced cancers. Clones were sequenced by immunoSEQ multiplex PCR, and TCRdb holds only the in-frame ones, with some missing. In the table there are about 84,000 clones, 84% of which are singletons. Sequencing used CD4+ or CD8+ T cells sorted from blood, obtained in a trial of the OX40 agonist ivuxolimab. These receptors all come from an adult with an advanced solid tumor such as melanoma, head and neck, liver or kidney cancer.

V gene TRBV28 combines with J gene TRBJ2-5; no clear D gene. In germline, CDR1 is MDHEN, CDR2 SYDVKM. The CDR3 covers 17 residues. The V gene lost 5 bases and the J gene lost 2 bases, with 21 bases spanning the gap. The chain's CDR3 is CASSVLHLAGQQETQYF. CDR3 DNA: TGTGCCAGCAGTGTTCTACACCTGGCAGGCCAACAAGAGACCCAGTACTTC.

This clone appeared a single time. The chain carries TRBV7-9 and TRBJ1-1; no clear D gene. Germline V lookup: CDR1 SEHNR, CDR2 FQNEAQ (reference sequence). The CDR3 contains 12 residues. Between the trimmed V and J ends, which lost 5 bases and 4 bases, there was a span of 8 bases. The CDR3 nucleotides are TGTGCCAGCAGCCCATTTTTCACTGAAGCTTTCTTT. Its protein product is CASSPFFTEAFF.

The chain has TRBV5-4 and TRBJ2-3; D may match TRBD1 or TRBD2 (6 bases each). The V and J ends lost 4 bases and 2 bases respectively, with 17 bases between them. Germline CDR1 and CDR2: SGHNT and YYREEE (reference sequence). The CDR3 length is 16 residues. In nucleotides, the CDR3 is TGTGCCAGCAGCGTAACCAGGGGCGGGGACACAGATACGCAGTATTTT. Its translation is CASSVTRGGDTDTQYF.

This clone was seen only a few times. The same CDR3 also results from other DNA sequences found in this sample. The chain employs TRBV5-4 and TRBJ2-5; D call uncertain. This CDR3 comprises 14 residues. Per the germline V gene, CDR1 is SGHNT and CDR2 is YYREEE (reference sequence). Trimming shortened V by 0 bases and J by 1 base, and 7 bases separated the two germline ends. The CDR3 is CASSLAGTQETQYF. Written as DNA, the CDR3 is TGTGCCAGCAGCTTGGCAGGAACCCAAGAGACCCAGTACTTC.

The chain joins TRBV7-9 to TRBJ2-7; D unresolved. The CDR3 length is 12 residues. The ends were cut back, 8 bases at V and 2 bases at J, with 10 bases in the middle. CDR1 and CDR2 (germline): SEHNR, FQNEAQ (reference sequence). CDR3 sequence (DNA): TGTGCCAGCGGCAAGGTTCCCTACGAGCAGTACTTC. Its translation is CASGKVPYEQYF.

The chain carries TRBV5-1 and TRBJ1-5, with TRBD1 matching 10 bases. CDR1 and CDR2 (germline): SGHRS, YFSETQ. This CDR3 region has 14 residues. V was pared by 6 bases and J by 10 bases, with 10 bases of the junction left unmatched. CDR3 sequence: CASKPGTGDSPQHF. In DNA form, the CDR3 reads TGCGCCAGCAAACCCGGGACAGGGGATTCCCCCCAGCATTTT.

Only one count was recorded for this clone. CDR3 in DNA: TGCGCCAGCAGCGCAGGGGTGGATACGCAGTATTTT. Protein product: CASSAGVDTQYF. The rearrangement links TRBV5-1 to TRBJ2-3; D perhaps matches TRBD1 (6 bases). The CDR3 runs 12 residues. Trimming removed 4 bases at V and 6 bases at J, with 9 bases between. CDR1 is SGHRS, CDR2 YFSETQ, per germline. The full variable domain, completed using reference TRBV5-1 and TRBJ2-3, is KAGVTQTPRYLIKTRGQQVTLSCSPISGHRSVSWYQQTPGQGLQFLFEYFSETQRNKGNFPGRFSGRQFSNSRSEMNVSTLELGDSALYLCASSAGVDTQYFGPGTRLTVL.

The chain is built from TRBV30 and TRBJ1-4; TRBD1 matches 7 bases. Germline V gene data show CDR1 as GTSNPN and CDR2 as SVGIG (reference sequence). The CDR3 totals 14 residues. V shed 5 bases, J shed 0 bases, and the junction held 3 bases outside the gene matches. CDR3 nucleotide sequence: TGTGCCTGGGGGGGGACAGCAACTAATGAAAAACTGTTTTTT. Amino acid sequence: CAWGGTATNEKLFF. Together with reference TRBV30 and TRBJ1-4, the CDR3 gives the full variable domain: SQTIHQWPATLVQPVGSPLSLECTVEGTSNPNLYWYRQAAGRGLQLLFYSVGIGQISSEVPQNLSASRPQDRQFILSSKKLLLSDSGFYLCAWGGTATNEKLFFGSGTQLSVL.

This clone came up a few times. The gene calls are TRBV6-1 and TRBJ1-2; no definite D call. Germline V gives CDR1 MNHNS, CDR2 SASEGT. CDR3 size: 10 residues. The V end lost 7 bases, the J end lost 3 bases, and 3 bases lay between the germline ends. CDR3 protein: CASMYYGYTF. CDR3 nucleotide sequence: TGTGCCAGCATGTACTATGGCTACACCTTC.

The genes are TRBV6-5 and TRBJ2-5; perhaps TRBD2 as D (5 bases). The CDR3 has 15 residues. CDR1 is MNHEY and CDR2 is SVGAGI in the germline V gene. The V end lost 0 bases, the J end lost 5 bases, and 13 bases lay between the germline ends. CDR3 nucleotide sequence: TGTGCCAGCAGTTACTCGACCCTAGCCGTGGAGACCCAGTACTTC. Its translation: CASSYSTLAVETQYF.

The J gene is TRBJ2-1, the V gene TRBV5-4; the D is unclear. Germline V lookup: CDR1 SGHNT, CDR2 YYREEE (reference sequence). CDR3 length: 15 amino acids. The germline V and J ends were trimmed by 4 bases and 0 bases, with 11 bases remaining between them. The CDR3 DNA is TGTGCCAGCAGCCGGCCCGGCAGCTCCTACAATGAGCAGTTCTTC. Its protein is CASSRPGSSYNEQFF.

This clone has just one count. This rearrangement joins TRBV2 to TRBJ2-3; D is unclear. The CDR3 covers 14 residues. V was clipped by 6 bases and J by 3 bases, with 13 bases between them. Germline V gives CDR1 SNHLY, CDR2 FYNNEI. CDR3 region: CASRVGLVTDTQYF. CDR3 coding DNA: TGTGCCAGCAGAGTTGGGCTAGTAACAGATACGCAGTATTTT.

The CDR3 bases are TGTGCCAGCAGCTCCGTGGCAGGGCGACGAGGAGAGACCCAGTACTTC. This encodes CASSSVAGRRGETQYF. The V gene is TRBV11-2, the J gene TRBJ2-5, with D perhaps TRBD1 (5 bases). Germline CDR1 reads SGHAT; CDR2 reads FQNNGV. Trimming shortened V by 4 bases and J by 4 bases, and 19 bases separated the two germline ends. The CDR3 consists of 16 residues.

The genes are TRBV18 and TRBJ2-7; no reliable D call. In germline, CDR1 is KGHSH, CDR2 LQKENI. This CDR3 is 14 amino acids long. With 4 bases removed from V and 1 base from J, the gap between germline ends came to 11 bases. CDR3 in DNA: TGTGCCAGCTCACTCTCTTCGGCGTCCTACGAGCAGTACGTC. Residues: CASSLSSASYEQYV.

The rearrangement links TRBV11-2 to TRBJ1-5; D remains ambiguous. V was pared by 0 bases and J by 1 base, with 7 bases between. The CDR3 is 15 residues long. In germline, CDR1 is SGHAT, CDR2 FQNNGV. CDR3 sequence reads: CASSLDGVSNQPQHF. As DNA, the CDR3 is TGTGCCAGCAGCTTAGATGGAGTAAGCAATCAGCCCCAGCATTTT.

The rearrangement uses TRBV2 and TRBJ2-2; TRBD1 aligns across 7 bases. Germline lookup yields CDR1 SNHLY and CDR2 FYNNEI. Unmatched junction bases numbered 1, after V lost 3 bases and J lost 0 bases. The CDR3 is 15 residues long. The CDR3 spells CASSEQGANTGELFF. CDR3 coding DNA: TGTGCCAGCAGTGAGCAGGGGGCGAACACCGGGGAGCTGTTTTTT.

This chain links TRBV27 with TRBJ1-1; D uncertain. This CDR3 has 13 residues. V was shortened by 3 bases and J by 2 bases, with 7 bases between the two germline ends. Germline assignment: CDR1 MNHEY and CDR2 SMNVEV (reference sequence). The CDR3 DNA is TGTGCCAGCAGTTTCTCGACAAACACTGAAGCTTTCTTT. Its translation: CASSFSTNTEAFF.

The chain recombines TRBV7-9 with TRBJ1-2; D ambiguous. The CDR3 is 13 amino acids. In germline, CDR1 is SEHNR, CDR2 FQNEAQ (reference sequence). V was trimmed by 3 bases and J by 6 bases, leaving 11 bases between them. The CDR3 DNA follows: TGTGCCAGCAGCTTGCGGGGAGACGATGGCTACACCTTC. Amino acids: CASSLRGDDGYTF.

This chain links TRBV4-2 with TRBJ2-3, with 13 bases fitting TRBD2. The germline gives CDR1 LGHNA, CDR2 YNFKEQ. This CDR3 has 18 amino acids. Trimming removed 0 bases from V and 5 bases from J; junction bases left unmatched: 8. CDR3 sequence reads: CASSQDTRLAGGIDTQYF. The CDR3 DNA reads TGTGCCAGCAGCCAAGATACCCGACTAGCGGGGGGTATAGATACGCAGTATTTT.

The chain carries TRBV5-4 and TRBJ2-3, with D possibly being TRBD1 or TRBD2 (6 bases each). The V end was cut by 8 bases, the J end by 0 bases, with 13 bases between. This CDR3 has 14 residues. Germline V gene data show CDR1 as SGHNT and CDR2 as YYREEE (reference sequence). The chain's CDR3 is CASTKGGSTDTQYF. As DNA, the CDR3 is TGTGCCAGTACCAAGGGGGGTAGCACAGATACGCAGTATTTT.

This clone was counted a single time. The rearrangement links TRBV6-5 to TRBJ2-2, with unresolved D. The CDR3 extends over 13 amino acids. The germline V gene encodes CDR1 MNHEY and CDR2 SVGAGI. V was cut by 2 bases and J by 6 bases, with 7 bases left in between. CDR3 residues: CASSYGVAGELFF. CDR3 sequence (DNA): TGTGCCAGCAGTTACGGGGTCGCCGGGGAGCTGTTTTTT.

V and J are TRBV28 and TRBJ1-1, with D perhaps matching TRBD1 (5 bases). Trimming took 5 bases from V and 1 from J, leaving 14 bases between them. The CDR3 totals 15 residues. Germline V gives CDR1 MDHEN, CDR2 SYDVKM. CDR3 nucleotides: TGTGCCAGCAGTCAGATCCGGGGGGAGAACACTGAAGCTTTCTTT. Its translation: CASSQIRGENTEAFF.

The CDR3 coding sequence is TGTGCCAGCAGCTTAGACGACATGGGAAGTGGAACTAATGAAAAACTGTTTTTT. Its translation is CASSLDDMGSGTNEKLFF. The rearrangement joins TRBV7-9 to TRBJ1-4, with unresolved D. Trimming cost V 1 base and J 1 base, with 16 bases left between them. This CDR3 has 18 residues. The germline V gene has CDR1 SEHNR and CDR2 FQNEAQ (reference sequence).